Below are 13 T cell receptor beta chains sequenced from a single sample in a study of graft-versus-host responses after intestinal transplantation. Only in-frame clones appear in the TCRdb table, and some are missing; sequencing was by immunoSEQ multiplex PCR. This table has roughly 99,000 clones, around 88% appearing once. The sequenced sample was PBMCs, obtained 255 days after intestinal transplant. All receptors come from a human patient who received an intestinal transplant, so some T cells may come from the graft donor.

The J gene is TRBJ2-5, the V gene TRBV11-2, with 12 bases matching TRBD2. Germline V CDR1 and CDR2: SGHAT, FQNNGV. Trimming cost V 3 bases and J 4 bases; bases outside gene matches: 9. The length of the CDR3 is 17 residues. The CDR3 DNA is TGTGCCAGCAGCTTTCCGACTAGCGGGAGAAGTGGAGAGACCCAGTACTTC. Protein: CASSFPTSGRSGETQYF.

The chain joins TRBV6-1 to TRBJ1-5, with 9 bases lining up with TRBD1. The CDR3 is 14 residues long. Trimming at V came to 4 bases and at J to 7 bases, leaving 5 bases not matched to a gene. From germline, CDR1 is MNHNS and CDR2 SASEGT. CDR3 coding DNA: TGTGCCAGCAGTGTGGGGACAGGGCACCAGCCCCAGCATTTT. Its translation: CASSVGTGHQPQHF.

The V gene is TRBV4-1, the J gene TRBJ2-1; the D gene is possibly TRBD1 (6 bases). Germline-derived CDR1 and CDR2 are MGHRA and YSYEKL. With 1 base removed from V and 12 bases from J, the gap between germline ends came to 22 bases. The CDR3 is made up of 16 amino acids. The CDR3 nucleotides read TGCGCCAGCAGCCAAGTCAACAGGGAATTGGGGTATCCGCAGTTCTTC. It yields the protein CASSQVNRELGYPQFF.

The rearrangement links TRBV7-8 to TRBJ2-7; 11 nucleotides agree with TRBD1. V dropped 4 bases and J dropped 6; count of bases not matched to a gene: 2. The germline gives CDR1 SGHVS, CDR2 FQNEAQ. The CDR3 covers 13 residues. CDR3 DNA: TGTGCCAGCAGCTCCGGGACAGGGGGCGAGCAGTACTTC. This translates into CASSSGTGGEQYF.

This chain connects TRBV23-1 to TRBJ1-4, with D possibly TRBD1 on 6 matching bases. TRBV23-1 is placed among ORFs of uncertain function. The CDR3 runs to 15 residues. Trimming stripped 3 bases from V and 3 bases from J, with 11 bases between. The CDR3 nucleotides are TGCGCCAGCAGTCAGTCGAACAGGGCTAATGAAAAACTGTTTTTT. Translated: CASSQSNRANEKLFF.

J is TRBJ2-7 and V is TRBV6-6; 7 nucleotides line up with TRBD1. CDR1 and CDR2 (germline): MNHNY, SVGAGI (reference sequence). The CDR3 is made up of 13 amino acids. The V segment lost 4 bases and the J segment 3 bases; nucleotides outside the gene matches: 3. The DNA for the CDR3 is TGTGCCAGCAGTTTCGGGACAGACTACGAGCAGTACTTC. This sequence encodes CASSFGTDYEQYF.

This sequence joins TRBV11-3 and TRBJ2-1; TRBD2 aligns across 11 bases. The CDR3 has 16 amino acids. Germline V gene data show CDR1 as SGHNT and CDR2 as YENEEA. V shed 6 bases and J 4 bases; nucleotides not matched to a gene: 8. DNA of the CDR3: TGTGCCAGCAGTTACCAGGGACTAGCGGTTTACAATGAGCAGTTCTTC. This translates into CASSYQGLAVYNEQFF.

DNA for the CDR3: TGTGCCATCAGTTCGCGGGGACAGGGAGAGACCCAGTACTTC. This gives the protein CAISSRGQGETQYF. This chain joins TRBV10-3 and TRBJ2-5; 9 bases line up with TRBD1. J gave up 4 bases and V 5 bases, and 5 bases lay outside the gene matches. Germline CDR1 ENHRY, CDR2 SYGVKD. The CDR3 is 14 residues long.

This clone was seen more than once but under ten times. The V gene is TRBV9, the J gene TRBJ2-3; TRBD2 matches 11 bases. CDR1 and CDR2 (germline): SGDLS, YYNGEE. The V segment lost 4 bases and the J segment 4 bases; nucleotides outside the gene matches: 8. The CDR3 covers 16 residues. The DNA of the CDR3 is TGTGCCAGCAGCCTCGCTAGCGGGGGGATCGCAGATACGCAGTATTTT. Translation: CASSLASGGIADTQYF.

The gene calls are TRBV30 and TRBJ2-7; no clear D gene. CDR1 and CDR2 (germline): GTSNPN, SVGIG (reference sequence). V dropped 3 bases and J dropped 7 bases, with 16 bases sitting between them. The CDR3 is 13 amino acids. The CDR3 region has the DNA TGTGCCTGGAGCTTCCTTCTCTCGAGTGAGCAGTACTTC. Protein: CAWSFLLSSEQYF.

The chain joins TRBV9 to TRBJ1-2, with D maybe TRBD1 (5 bases). This CDR3 is 12 amino acids long. The V end lost 4 bases, the J end lost 6 bases, and 10 bases lay between the germline ends. The germline V gene has CDR1 SGDLS and CDR2 YYNGEE. The CDR3 DNA follows: TGTGCCAGCAGCCACCGACAGAATGGCTACACCTTC. Translation gives CASSHRQNGYTF. The complete variable domain, with remaining parts taken from reference TRBV9 and TRBJ1-2, reads DSGVTQTPKHLITATGQRVTLRCSPRSGDLSVYWYQQSLDQGLQFLIQYYNGEERAKGNILERFSAQQFPDLHSELNLSSLELGDSALYFCASSHRQNGYTFGSGTRLTVV.

The CDR3 sequence: CASSLAGQQETQYF. In DNA form, the CDR3 reads TGTGCCAGCAGCTTGGCCGGGCAGCAAGAGACCCAGTACTTC. V and J are TRBV5-4 and TRBJ2-5, with D hard to call. This CDR3 comprises 14 residues. The V and J ends lost 0 bases and 2 bases respectively, with 8 bases between them. Germline V lookup: CDR1 SGHNT, CDR2 YYREEE (reference sequence).

The count of this clone is one. CDR3 nucleotide sequence: TGTGCCAGCAGCTTTGGACAGGGTTATGGCTACACCTTC. Protein product: CASSFGQGYGYTF. The V gene is TRBV7-9, the J gene TRBJ1-2, with 8 positions matching TRBD1. V trimming: 3 bases; J trimming: 5 bases; junction bases outside the gene matches: 2. The CDR3 runs 13 residues. Germline loops: CDR1 SEHNR, CDR2 FQNEAQ (reference sequence).